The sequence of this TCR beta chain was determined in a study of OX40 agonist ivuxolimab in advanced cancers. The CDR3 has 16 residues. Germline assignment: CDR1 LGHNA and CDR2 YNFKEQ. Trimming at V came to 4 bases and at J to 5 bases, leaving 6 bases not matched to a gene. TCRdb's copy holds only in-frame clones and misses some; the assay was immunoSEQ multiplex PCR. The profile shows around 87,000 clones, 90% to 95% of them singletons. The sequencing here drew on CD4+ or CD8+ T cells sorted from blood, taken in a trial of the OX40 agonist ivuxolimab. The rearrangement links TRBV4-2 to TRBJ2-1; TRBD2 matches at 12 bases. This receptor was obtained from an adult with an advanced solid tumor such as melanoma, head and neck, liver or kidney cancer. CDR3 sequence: CASSRELAGGNNEQFF. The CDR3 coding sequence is TGTGCCAGCAGCCGAGAACTAGCGGGGGGAAACAATGAGCAGTTCTTC.